This TCR beta chain was identified during a study of T cells in Graves' hyperthyroidism and ophthalmopathy. Whole-study results and caveats: Appearing also in blood were most of the thyroid clonotypes expanded above 0.001.

Those with hyperthyroidism were 18 to 65 years old, newly diagnosed, and ill for under 2 months. Orbital computed tomography and thyroid ultrasound, together with serum TRAb and thyroxine and clinical symptoms, were used for diagnoses. As concerns this clonotype: What it binds is unknown.

Using RNA transcripts as the source, TCR beta CDR3 regions were amplified. A set of HTBI primers served as the primers for a first-round RT-PCR of the TCR CDR3. In TCRdb, the multiplex PCR reads were re-called with MiXCR into one record per CDR3 protein. The sample carries some 510,000 distinct CDR3 sequences, around 42% recorded once. Germline-derived CDR1 and CDR2 are SQVTM and ANQGSEA. The CDR3 covers 14 residues. Trimming took 1 base from V and 6 from J; bases not matched to a gene: 5. The source is a woman aged 18-29 years with Graves' hyperthyroidism. Sequencing used peripheral blood or thyroid tissue (not recorded which). The chain couples TRBV29-1 to TRBJ1-4; 7 positions match TRBD1. CDR3 DNA: TGCAGCGTTGAAGGACAGGGCGGCGATGAAAAACTGTTTTTT. As protein: CSVEGQGGDEKLFF.